The present T cell receptor (beta chain) was sequenced within a study of CD8+ T cells in alopecia areata. The overall study: Treatment of the treated patients consisted of oral tofacitinib, 5 to 10 mg twice daily.

The treatment here: oral pan-JAK inhibitor, 5-10 mg twice daily. Extraction and reverse transcription of RNA yielded cDNA as the sequencing template. Only in-frame clones appear in the TCRdb table, and some are missing; sequencing was by immunoSEQ multiplex PCR. In the table there are over 90,000 clones, 85% to 90% of which are singletons. Concerning this clone: Its antigen is undetermined. The sample has other DNA sequences that encode this CDR3 too.

General observations from the study: Within the top 100, expanded CD8+ clones significantly decreased with tofacitinib, as did scalp clonality. Lesional scalp displayed greater clonality than normal scalp, most notably in alopecia totalis/universalis.

The clonotype was recovered from a human donor with alopecia areata. The material sequenced was CD8+ T cells sorted from blood, taken between weeks 30 and 35, from a patient treated with tofacitinib.

This CDR3 reads CASSAGTEAFF. The CDR3 coding sequence is TGTGCCAGCAGCGCTGGGACAGAAGCTTTCTTT. This chain links TRBV9 with TRBJ1-1; weak D call: TRBD1 (6 bases). CDR1 and CDR2 from the germline V gene are SGDLS and YYNGEE. V lost 3 bases to trimming and J lost 8 bases, with 8 bases between them. The CDR3 consists of 11 residues.